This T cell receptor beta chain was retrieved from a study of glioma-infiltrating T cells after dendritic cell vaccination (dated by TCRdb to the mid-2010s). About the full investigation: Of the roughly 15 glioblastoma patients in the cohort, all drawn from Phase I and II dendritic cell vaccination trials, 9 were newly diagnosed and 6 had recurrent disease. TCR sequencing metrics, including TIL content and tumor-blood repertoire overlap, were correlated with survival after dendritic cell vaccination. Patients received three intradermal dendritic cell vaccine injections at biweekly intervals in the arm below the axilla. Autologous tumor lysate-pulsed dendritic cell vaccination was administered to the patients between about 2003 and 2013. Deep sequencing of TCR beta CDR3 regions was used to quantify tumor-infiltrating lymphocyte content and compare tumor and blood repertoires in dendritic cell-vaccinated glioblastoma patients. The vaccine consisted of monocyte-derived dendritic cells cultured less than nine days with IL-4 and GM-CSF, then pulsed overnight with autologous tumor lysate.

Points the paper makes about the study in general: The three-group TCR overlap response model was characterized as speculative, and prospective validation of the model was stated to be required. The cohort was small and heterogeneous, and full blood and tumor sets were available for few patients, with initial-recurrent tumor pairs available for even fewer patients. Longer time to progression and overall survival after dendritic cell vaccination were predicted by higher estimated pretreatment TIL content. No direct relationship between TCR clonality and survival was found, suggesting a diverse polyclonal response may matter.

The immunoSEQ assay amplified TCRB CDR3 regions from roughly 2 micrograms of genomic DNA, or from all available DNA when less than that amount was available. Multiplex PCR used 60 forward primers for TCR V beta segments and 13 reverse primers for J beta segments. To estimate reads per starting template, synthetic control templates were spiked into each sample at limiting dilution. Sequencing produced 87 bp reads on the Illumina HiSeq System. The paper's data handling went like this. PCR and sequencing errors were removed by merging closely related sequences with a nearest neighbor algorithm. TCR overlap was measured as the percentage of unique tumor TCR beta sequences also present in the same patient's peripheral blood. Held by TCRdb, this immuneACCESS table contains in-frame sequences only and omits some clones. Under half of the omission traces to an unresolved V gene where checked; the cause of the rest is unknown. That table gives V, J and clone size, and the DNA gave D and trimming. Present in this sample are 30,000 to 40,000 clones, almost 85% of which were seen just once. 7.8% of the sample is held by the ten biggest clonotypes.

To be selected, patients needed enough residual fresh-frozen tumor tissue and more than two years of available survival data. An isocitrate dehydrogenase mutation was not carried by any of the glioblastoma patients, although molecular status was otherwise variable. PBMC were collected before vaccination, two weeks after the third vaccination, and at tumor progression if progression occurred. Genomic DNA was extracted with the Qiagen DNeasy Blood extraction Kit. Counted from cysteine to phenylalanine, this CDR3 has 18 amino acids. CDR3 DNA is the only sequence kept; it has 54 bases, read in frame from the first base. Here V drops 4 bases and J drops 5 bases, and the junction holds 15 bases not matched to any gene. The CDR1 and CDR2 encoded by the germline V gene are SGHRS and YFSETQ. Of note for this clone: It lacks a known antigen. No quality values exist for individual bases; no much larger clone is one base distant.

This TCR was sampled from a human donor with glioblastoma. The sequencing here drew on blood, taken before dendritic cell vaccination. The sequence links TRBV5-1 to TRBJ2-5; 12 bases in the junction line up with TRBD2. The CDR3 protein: CASSTGTSGPVPWETQYF. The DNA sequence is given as TGCGCCAGCAGCACGGGGACTAGCGGGCCAGTCCCCTGGGAGACCCAGTACTTC.